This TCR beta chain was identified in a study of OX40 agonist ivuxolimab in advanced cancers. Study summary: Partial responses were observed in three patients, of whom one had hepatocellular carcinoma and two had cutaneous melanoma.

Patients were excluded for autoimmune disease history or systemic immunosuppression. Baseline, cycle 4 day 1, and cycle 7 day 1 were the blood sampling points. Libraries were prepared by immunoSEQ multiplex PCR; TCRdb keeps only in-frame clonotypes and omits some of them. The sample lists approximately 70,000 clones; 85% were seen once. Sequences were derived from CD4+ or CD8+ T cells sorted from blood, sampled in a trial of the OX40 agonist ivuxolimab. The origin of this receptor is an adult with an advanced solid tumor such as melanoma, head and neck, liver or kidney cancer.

The CDR3 DNA is TGCGCCAGCAGCCAAGATTGGGTGTCAGGATCACCCCTCCACTTT. It yields the protein CASSQDWVSGSPLHF. J is TRBJ1-6 and V is TRBV4-1; D unclear. The CDR3 is 15 residues long. Germline assignment: CDR1 MGHRA and CDR2 YSYEKL. V lost 0 bases, J lost 10 bases, and 13 bases lay in between.